The 5 T cell receptor beta chains listed next were all sequenced from one sample in a study of cytotoxic CD8 clonotypes in ibrutinib-treated CLL. The assay was immunoSEQ multiplex PCR, and TCRdb's table has in-frame clones only and misses some. Here the sample spans over 200,000 clones, 60% to 80% being singletons. Here the sequenced sample was PBMCs, taken after 12 months of ibrutinib treatment. Every receptor here comes from a human donor with chronic lymphocytic leukemia.

The chain is built from TRBV5-1 and TRBJ1-1, with a weak D call TRBD1 (5 bases). Germline V gives CDR1 SGHRS, CDR2 YFSETQ. The CDR3 runs to 14 residues. Trimming took 0 bases from V and 5 from J, leaving 11 bases between them. This chain's CDR3 is CASSLAQGWTEAFF. In DNA, the CDR3 is TGCGCCAGCAGCTTGGCCCAGGGTTGGACTGAAGCTTTCTTT.

This clone was counted only a few times. The chain joins TRBV5-4 to TRBJ2-1, with 7 bases that match TRBD1. This CDR3 contains 15 residues. The germline V gene encodes CDR1 SGHNT and CDR2 YYREEE (reference sequence). V shed 4 bases and J 3 bases; nucleotides not matched to a gene: 7. The CDR3 bases are TGTGCCAGCAGCCTTACAGGGGCGGGCTACAATGAGCAGTTCTTC. Amino acids: CASSLTGAGYNEQFF.

The V call is TRBV30, the J call TRBJ2-7; D is undetermined. Germline-derived CDR1 and CDR2 are GTSNPN and SVGIG (reference sequence). Trimming removed 2 bases at V and 0 bases at J, with 17 bases between. This CDR3 is 16 amino acids long. The CDR3 nucleotides are TGTGCCTGGAGTACCCCGATTCCTTTTTACTCCTACGAGCAGTACTTC. Its translation is CAWSTPIPFYSYEQYF.

This chain connects TRBV5-5 to TRBJ2-5, with D possibly TRBD1 on 5 matching bases. V lost 1 base to trimming and J lost 6 bases, with 13 bases between them. The CDR3 is 14 amino acids. The germline V gene has CDR1 SGHKS and CDR2 YYEKEE (reference sequence). The chain's CDR3 is CASSLSPRVKTQYF. CDR3 DNA: TGTGCCAGCAGCTTGAGTCCCAGGGTAAAGACCCAGTACTTC.

The J gene is TRBJ1-2, the V gene TRBV20-1, with D hard to call. The CDR3 has 10 residues. Deletions cut 4 bases from V and 1 base from J, with 1 base between. Looked up from germline, CDR1 is DFQATT and CDR2 is SNEGSKA (reference sequence). The CDR3 DNA sequence: TGCAGTGCTAATAACTATGGCTACACCTTC. This encodes CSANNYGYTF.